This TCR beta chain was observed in a study of T cell responses to AZD1222 COVID-19 vaccine. This CDR3 region has 15 residues. Trimming cost V 1 base and J 0 bases, with 10 bases left between them. Germline V gene data show CDR1 as LNHNV and CDR2 as YYDKDF (reference sequence). The method was immunoSEQ multiplex PCR; TCRdb's version includes in-frame clones alone and lacks a portion of them. The sample records about 130,000 clones, approximately 90% being singletons. The receptor was isolated from an adult in good health. The sample was peripheral blood, taken on day 0 of AZD1222 vaccination. This chain uses TRBV15 with TRBJ2-7, with D possibly matching TRBD2 (5 bases). Written as DNA, the CDR3 is TGTGCCACCAGCAGAGGAGGGCTAGCCTCCTACGAGCAGTACTTC. As protein: CATSRGGLASYEQYF.